This T cell receptor (beta chain) was obtained from a study of blood T cell repertoires in COVID-19. Whole-study context: COVID-19 samples from acute and convalescent phases originated in the United States, Italy and Spain.

The CDR3 extends over 13 amino acids. V dropped 2 bases and J dropped 8; count of bases not matched to a gene: 3. The germline V gene has CDR1 LGHDT and CDR2 YNNKEL (reference sequence). Per the original data handling: Using reference gene primer amplification, nucleated cell counts were estimated. The assay was immunoSEQ multiplex PCR, and TCRdb's table has in-frame clones only and misses some. The V and J calls and clone size were taken over from that table, and D and trimming were inferred from the DNA. The table records about 56,000 clones, around 77% of them present only once. This clonotype originated in a woman in her seventies with COVID-19, enrolled during active disease. The sequenced sample was peripheral blood. The J gene is TRBJ2-1, the V gene TRBV3-1 (or the pseudogene TRBV3-2), with 7 nucleotides matching TRBD1. The CDR3 DNA sequence: TGTGCCAGCAGCCAATGGGACAGTCATGAGCAGTTCTTC. Protein sequence: CASSQWDSHEQFF.